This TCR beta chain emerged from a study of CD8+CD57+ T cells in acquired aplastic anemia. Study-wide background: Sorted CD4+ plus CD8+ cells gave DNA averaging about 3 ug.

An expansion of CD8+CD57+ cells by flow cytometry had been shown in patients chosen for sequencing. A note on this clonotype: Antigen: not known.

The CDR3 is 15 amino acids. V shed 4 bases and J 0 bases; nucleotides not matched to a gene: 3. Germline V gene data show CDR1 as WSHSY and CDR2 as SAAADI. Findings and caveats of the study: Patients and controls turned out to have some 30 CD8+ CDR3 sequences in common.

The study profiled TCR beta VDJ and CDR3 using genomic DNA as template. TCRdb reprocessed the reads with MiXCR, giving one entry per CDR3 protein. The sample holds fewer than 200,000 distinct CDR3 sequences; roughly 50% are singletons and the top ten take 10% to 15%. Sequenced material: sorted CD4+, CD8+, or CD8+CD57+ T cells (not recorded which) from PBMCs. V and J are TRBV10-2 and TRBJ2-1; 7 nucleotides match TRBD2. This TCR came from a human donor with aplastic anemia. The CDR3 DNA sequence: TGCGCCAGCAGTGTTAGCGGGTACTCCTACAATGAGCAGTTCTTC. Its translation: CASSVSGYSYNEQFF.